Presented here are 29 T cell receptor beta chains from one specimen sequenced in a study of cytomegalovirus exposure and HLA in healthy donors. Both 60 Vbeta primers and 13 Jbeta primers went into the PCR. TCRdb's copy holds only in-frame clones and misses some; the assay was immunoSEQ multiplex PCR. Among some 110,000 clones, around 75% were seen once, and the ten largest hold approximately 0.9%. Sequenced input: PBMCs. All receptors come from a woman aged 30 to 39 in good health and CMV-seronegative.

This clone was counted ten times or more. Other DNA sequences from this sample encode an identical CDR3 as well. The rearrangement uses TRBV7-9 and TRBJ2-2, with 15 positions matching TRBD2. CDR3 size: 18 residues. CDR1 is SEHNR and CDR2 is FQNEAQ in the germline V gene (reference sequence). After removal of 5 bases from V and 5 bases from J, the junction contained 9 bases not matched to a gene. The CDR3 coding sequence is TGTGCCAGCAGCCCAGGACTAGCGGGAGGGCCGGGTACCGGGGAGCTGTTTTTT. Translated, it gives CASSPGLAGGPGTGELFF.

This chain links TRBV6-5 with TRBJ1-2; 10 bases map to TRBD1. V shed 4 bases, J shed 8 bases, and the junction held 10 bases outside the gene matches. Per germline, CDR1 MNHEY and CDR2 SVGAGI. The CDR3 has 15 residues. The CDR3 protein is CASSFPRDRGGGYTF. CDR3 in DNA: TGTGCCAGCAGTTTCCCCCGGGACAGGGGAGGAGGCTACACCTTC.

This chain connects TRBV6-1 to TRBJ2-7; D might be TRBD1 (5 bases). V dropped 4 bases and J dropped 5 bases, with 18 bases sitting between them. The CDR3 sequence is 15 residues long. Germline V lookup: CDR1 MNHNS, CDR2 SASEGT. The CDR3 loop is CASSAQGFGIDEQYF. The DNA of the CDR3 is TGTGCCAGCAGTGCGCAGGGATTTGGGATAGACGAGCAGTACTTC.

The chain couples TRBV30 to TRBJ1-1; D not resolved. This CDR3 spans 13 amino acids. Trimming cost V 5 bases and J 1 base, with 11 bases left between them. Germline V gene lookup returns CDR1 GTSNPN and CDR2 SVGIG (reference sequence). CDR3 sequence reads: CAWSVQSNTEAFF. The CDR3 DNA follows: TGTGCCTGGTCGGTACAGTCGAACACTGAAGCTTTCTTT.

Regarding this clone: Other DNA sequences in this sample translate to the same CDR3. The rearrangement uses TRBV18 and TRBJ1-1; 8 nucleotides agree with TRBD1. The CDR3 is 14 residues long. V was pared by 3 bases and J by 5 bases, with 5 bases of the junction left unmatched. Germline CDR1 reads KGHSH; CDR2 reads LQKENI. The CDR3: CASSPGQGLTEAFF. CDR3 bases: TGTGCCAGCTCACCTGGACAGGGTTTGACTGAAGCTTTCTTT. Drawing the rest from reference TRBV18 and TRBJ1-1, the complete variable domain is NAGVMQNPRHLVRRRGQEARLRCSPMKGHSHVYWYRQLPEEGLKFMVYLQKENIIDESGMPKERFSAEFPKEGPSILRIQQVVRGDSAAYFCASSPGQGLTEAFFGQGTRLTVV.

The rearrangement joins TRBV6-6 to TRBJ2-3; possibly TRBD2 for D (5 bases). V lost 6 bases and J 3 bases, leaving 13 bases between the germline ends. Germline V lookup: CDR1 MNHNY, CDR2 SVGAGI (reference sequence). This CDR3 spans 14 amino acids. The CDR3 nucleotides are TGTGCCAGCAGCCCCCGGACGGGGACAGATACGCAGTATTTT. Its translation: CASSPRTGTDTQYF.

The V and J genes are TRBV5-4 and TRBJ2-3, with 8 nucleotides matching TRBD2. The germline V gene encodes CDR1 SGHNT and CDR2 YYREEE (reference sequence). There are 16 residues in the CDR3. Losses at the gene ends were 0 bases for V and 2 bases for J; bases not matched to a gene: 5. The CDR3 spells CASSLDLAGTTDTQYF. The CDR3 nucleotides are TGTGCCAGCAGCTTGGATTTAGCGGGGACCACAGATACGCAGTATTTT.

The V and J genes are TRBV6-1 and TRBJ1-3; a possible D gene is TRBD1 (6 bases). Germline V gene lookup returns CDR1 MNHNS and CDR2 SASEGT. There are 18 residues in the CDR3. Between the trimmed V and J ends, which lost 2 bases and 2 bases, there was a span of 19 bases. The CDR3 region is CASSELRQGLKAGNTIYF. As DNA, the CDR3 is TGTGCCAGCAGTGAACTTCGGCAGGGGCTAAAGGCTGGAAACACCATATATTTT.

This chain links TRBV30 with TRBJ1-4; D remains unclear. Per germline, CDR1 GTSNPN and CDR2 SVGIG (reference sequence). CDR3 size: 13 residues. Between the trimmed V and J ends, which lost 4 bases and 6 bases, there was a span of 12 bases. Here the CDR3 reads CAWMRAYDEKLFF. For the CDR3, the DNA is TGTGCCTGGATGAGAGCCTATGATGAAAAACTGTTTTTT.

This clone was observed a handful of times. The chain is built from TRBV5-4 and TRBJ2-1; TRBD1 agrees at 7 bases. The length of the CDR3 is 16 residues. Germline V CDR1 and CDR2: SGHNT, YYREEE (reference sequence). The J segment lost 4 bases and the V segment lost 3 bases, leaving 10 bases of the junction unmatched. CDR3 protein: CASSSPGTEEYNEQFF. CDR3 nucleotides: TGTGCCAGCAGCTCCCCTGGGACAGAAGAATACAATGAGCAGTTCTTC.

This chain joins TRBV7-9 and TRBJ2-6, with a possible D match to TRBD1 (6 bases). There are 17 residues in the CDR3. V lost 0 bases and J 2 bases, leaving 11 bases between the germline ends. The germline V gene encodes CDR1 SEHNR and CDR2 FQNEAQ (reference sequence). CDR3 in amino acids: CASSLALRGPGANVLTF. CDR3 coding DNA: TGTGCCAGCAGCTTAGCGCTCAGGGGCCCTGGGGCCAACGTCCTGACTTTC. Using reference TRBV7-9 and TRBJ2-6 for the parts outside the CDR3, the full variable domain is DTGVSQNPRHKITKRGQNVTFRCDPISEHNRLYWYRQTLGQGPEFLTYFQNEAQLEKSRLLSDRFSAERPKGSFSTLEIQRTEQGDSAMYLCASSLALRGPGANVLTFGAGSRLTVL.

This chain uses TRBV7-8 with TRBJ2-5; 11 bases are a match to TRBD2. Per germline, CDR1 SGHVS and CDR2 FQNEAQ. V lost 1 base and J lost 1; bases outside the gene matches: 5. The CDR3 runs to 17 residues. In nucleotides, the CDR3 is TGTGCCAGCAGCTTAGTCTTCCTAGCGGGGGGCCAAGAGACCCAGTACTTC. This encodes CASSLVFLAGGQETQYF. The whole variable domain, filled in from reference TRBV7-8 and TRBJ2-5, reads GAGVSQSPRYKVAKRGQDVALRCDPISGHVSLFWYQQALGQGPEFLTYFQNEAQLDKSGLPSDRFFAERPEGSVSTLKIQRTQQEDSAVYLCASSLVFLAGGQETQYFGPGTRLLVL.

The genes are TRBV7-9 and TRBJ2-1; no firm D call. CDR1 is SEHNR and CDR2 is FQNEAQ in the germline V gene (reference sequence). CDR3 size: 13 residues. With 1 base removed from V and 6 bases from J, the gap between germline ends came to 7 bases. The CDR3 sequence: CASSLGLVNEQFF. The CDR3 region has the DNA TGTGCCAGCAGCTTAGGGCTAGTCAATGAGCAGTTCTTC.

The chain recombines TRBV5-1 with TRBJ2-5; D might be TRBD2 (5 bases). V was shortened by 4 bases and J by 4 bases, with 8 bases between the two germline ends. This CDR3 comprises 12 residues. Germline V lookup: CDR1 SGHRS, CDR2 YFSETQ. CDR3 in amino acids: CASSRERETQYF. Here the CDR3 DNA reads TGCGCCAGCAGCAGGGAGCGAGAGACCCAGTACTTC.

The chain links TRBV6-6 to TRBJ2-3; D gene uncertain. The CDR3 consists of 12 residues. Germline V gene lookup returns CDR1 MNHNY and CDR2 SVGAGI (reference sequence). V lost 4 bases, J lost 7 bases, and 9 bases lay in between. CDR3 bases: TGTGCCAGCAGTTCTCAGAGGAATACGCAGTATTTT. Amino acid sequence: CASSSQRNTQYF.

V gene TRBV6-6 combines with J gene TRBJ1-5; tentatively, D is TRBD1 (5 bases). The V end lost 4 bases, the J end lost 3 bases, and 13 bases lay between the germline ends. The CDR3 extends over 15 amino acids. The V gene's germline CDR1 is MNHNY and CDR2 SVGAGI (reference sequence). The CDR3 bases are TGTGCCAGCAGTTCCCAGGGAGGGAACAATCAGCCCCAGCATTTT. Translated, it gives CASSSQGGNNQPQHF.

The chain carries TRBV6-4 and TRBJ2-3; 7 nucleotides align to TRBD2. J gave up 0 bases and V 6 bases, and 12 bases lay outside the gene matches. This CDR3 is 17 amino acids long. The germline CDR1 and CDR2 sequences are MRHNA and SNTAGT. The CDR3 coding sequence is TGTGCCAGCAGCAAGAAGTTGAGCGGGACTAGCACAGATACGCAGTATTTT. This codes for CASSKKLSGTSTDTQYF.

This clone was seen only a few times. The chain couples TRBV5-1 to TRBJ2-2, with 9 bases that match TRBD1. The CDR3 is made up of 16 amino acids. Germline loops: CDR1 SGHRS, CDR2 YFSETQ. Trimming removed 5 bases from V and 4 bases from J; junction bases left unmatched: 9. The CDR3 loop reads CASRIMDRGGTGELFF. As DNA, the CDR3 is TGCGCCAGCAGGATAATGGACAGGGGAGGCACCGGGGAGCTGTTTTTT.

The DNA for the CDR3 is TGTGCCAGCAGTTACTTCGACAGGGTTGGAACTGAAGCTTTCTTT. This sequence encodes CASSYFDRVGTEAFF. This chain connects TRBV6-5 to TRBJ1-1; 7 bases line up with TRBD1. V lost 1 base, J lost 5 bases, and 7 bases stayed unmatched. The V gene's germline CDR1 is MNHEY and CDR2 SVGAGI. The CDR3 sequence is 15 residues long.

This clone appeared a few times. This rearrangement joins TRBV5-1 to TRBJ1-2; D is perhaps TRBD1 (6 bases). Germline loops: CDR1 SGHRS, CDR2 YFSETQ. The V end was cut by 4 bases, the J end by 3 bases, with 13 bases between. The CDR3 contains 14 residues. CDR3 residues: CASSPGDTYYGYTF. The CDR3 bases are TGCGCCAGCAGCCCCGGGGACACCTACTATGGCTACACCTTC.

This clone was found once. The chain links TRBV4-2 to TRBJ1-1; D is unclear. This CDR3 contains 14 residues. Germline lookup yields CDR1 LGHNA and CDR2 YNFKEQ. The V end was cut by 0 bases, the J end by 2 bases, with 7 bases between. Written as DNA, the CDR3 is TGTGCCAGCAGCCAAGACCCGGGAAACACTGAAGCTTTCTTT. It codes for CASSQDPGNTEAFF.

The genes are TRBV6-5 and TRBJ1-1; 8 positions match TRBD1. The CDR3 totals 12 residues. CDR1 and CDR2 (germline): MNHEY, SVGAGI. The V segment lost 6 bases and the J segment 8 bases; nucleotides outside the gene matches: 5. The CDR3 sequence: CASSLDRAEAFF. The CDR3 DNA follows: TGTGCCAGCAGCCTGGACAGGGCGGAAGCTTTCTTT.

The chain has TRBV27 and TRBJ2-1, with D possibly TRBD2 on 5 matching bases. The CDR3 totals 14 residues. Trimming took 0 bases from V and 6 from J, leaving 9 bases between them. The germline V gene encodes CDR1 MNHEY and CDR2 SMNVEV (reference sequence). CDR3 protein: CASSLSASPNEQFF. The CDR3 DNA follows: TGTGCCAGCAGTTTATCCGCTAGCCCCAATGAGCAGTTCTTC.

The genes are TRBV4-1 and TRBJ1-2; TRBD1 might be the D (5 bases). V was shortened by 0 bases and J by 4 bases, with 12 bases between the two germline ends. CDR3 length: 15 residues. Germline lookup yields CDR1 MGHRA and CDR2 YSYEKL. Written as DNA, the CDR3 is TGCGCCAGCAGCCAAGATGGCAGGGTGGGCTATGGCTACACCTTC. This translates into CASSQDGRVGYGYTF.

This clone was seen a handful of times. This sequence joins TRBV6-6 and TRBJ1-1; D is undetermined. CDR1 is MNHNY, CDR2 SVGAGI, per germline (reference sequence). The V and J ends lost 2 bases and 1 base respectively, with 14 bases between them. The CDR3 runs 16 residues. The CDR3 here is CASSYPLRNPNTEAFF. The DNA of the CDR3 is TGTGCCAGCAGTTACCCCCTCAGGAACCCGAACACTGAAGCTTTCTTT.

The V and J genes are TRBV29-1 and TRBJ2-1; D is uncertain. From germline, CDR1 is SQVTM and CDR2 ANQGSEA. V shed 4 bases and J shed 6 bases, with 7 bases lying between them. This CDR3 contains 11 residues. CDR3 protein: CSVGLLNEQFF. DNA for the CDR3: TGCAGCGTTGGACTGCTCAATGAGCAGTTCTTC.

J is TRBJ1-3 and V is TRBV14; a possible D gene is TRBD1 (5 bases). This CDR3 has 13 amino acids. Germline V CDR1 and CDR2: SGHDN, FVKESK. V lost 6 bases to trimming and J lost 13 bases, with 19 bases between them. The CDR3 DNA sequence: TGTGCCAGCAGACGGAGGGGCCCACCGCCGATATATTTT. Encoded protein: CASRRRGPPPIYF. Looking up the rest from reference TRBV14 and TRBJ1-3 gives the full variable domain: EAGVTQFPSHSVIEKGQTVTLRCDPISGHDNLYWYRRVMGKEIKFLLHFVKESKQDESGMPNNRFLAERTGGTYSTLKVQPAELEDSGVYFCASRRRGPPPIYFGEGSWLTVV.

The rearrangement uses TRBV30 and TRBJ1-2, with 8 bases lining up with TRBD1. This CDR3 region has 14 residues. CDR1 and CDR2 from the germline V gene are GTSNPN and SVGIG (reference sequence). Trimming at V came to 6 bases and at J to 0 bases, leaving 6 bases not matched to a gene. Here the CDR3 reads CACPGQGANYGYTF. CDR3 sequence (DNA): TGTGCCTGCCCCGGACAGGGAGCTAACTATGGCTACACCTTC.

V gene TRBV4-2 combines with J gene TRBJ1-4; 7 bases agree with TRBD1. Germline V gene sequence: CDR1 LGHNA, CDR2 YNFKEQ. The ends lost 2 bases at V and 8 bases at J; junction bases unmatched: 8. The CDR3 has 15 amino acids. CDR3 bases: TGTGCCAGCAGCCAATCCGACAGGGAAAGAGAAAAACTGTTTTTT. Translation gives CASSQSDREREKLFF.